This T cell receptor (beta chain) emerged from a study of preoperative IRX-2 immunotherapy in early breast cancer (dated by TCRdb to about 2019). This sample's treatment or condition label indicates: preoperative locoregional IRX-2 cytokine immunotherapy. The samples were obtained from a phase Ib study in which preoperative, locoregional IRX-2 cytokine immunotherapy intended to prime immune responses was tested. The donors were early-stage breast cancer patients who were given IRX-2 prior to surgery. The CDR1 and CDR2 encoded by the germline V gene are MDHEN and SYDVKM. The CDR3 runs 15 residues from the cysteine to the phenylalanine. Only the CDR3 region is kept as DNA, spanning 45 bases read in frame from base 1. At the junction V is shortened by 6 bases and J by 3 bases; bases outside the gene matches: 4. Turning to this clone: Its antigen has not been determined. No much larger clonotype is one base removed from it; base qualities were not supplied.

The library came from the immunoSEQ multiplex PCR assay. This immuneACCESS table, as held by TCRdb, lists in-frame sequences with V and J called but not all clones. Of the missing ones, under half trace to an unresolved V gene in checked studies; the others have no known cause. This sample holds more than 750 clones; 60% to 85% were observed only once. Around 7.7% of the sample belongs to the ten largest clones. The material sequenced was tumor tissue, taken before IRX-2 immunotherapy. The receptor was derived from a human donor with breast cancer. Here the chain combines TRBV28 and TRBJ2-6, and TRBD1 aligns with 8 junction nucleotides. CDR3 region: CASSPGGGGANVLTF. The DNA sequence is given as TGTGCCAGCAGCCCAGGGGGCGGTGGGGCCAACGTCCTGACTTTC.